The next 24 T cell receptor beta chains were all read from a single sample in a study of shared T cell receptors in the human thymus (dated by TCRdb to 2020 to 2023). Library creation used the immunoSEQ multiplex PCR assay. Entries here come from immuneACCESS through TCRdb and include only in-frame sequences with V and J called. Some clones fail to appear in such tables; in the studies checked, an unresolved V gene covers under half of the shortfall, and the cause of the remainder is unknown. A total of hundreds of thousands of clones appear in this sample, approximately 80% of them only once. The top ten hold more than 0.01% of the sample. These data were also filed under a second study, of human thymus T cells.

The source material was thymocytes. The receptors derive from a boy under two years old with a congenital heart defect. Donor details come from another sample of the same person, matched by shared clones.

The CDR3 DNA is TGTGCCAGCCTCTGGGGGCTTTGCACCGGGGAGCTGTTTTTT. Protein: CASLWGLCTGELFF. The chain employs TRBV28 and TRBJ2-2; TRBD1 is a possible D gene (6 bases). The CDR3 loop spans 14 amino acids. Per germline, CDR1 MDHEN and CDR2 SYDVKM. Trimming removed 8 bases at V and 4 bases at J, with 14 bases between.

The rearrangement uses TRBV4-1 and TRBJ2-1; 9 bases match TRBD2. The V segment lost 0 bases and the J segment 4 bases; nucleotides outside the gene matches: 7. This CDR3 spans 17 amino acids. Germline assignment: CDR1 MGHRA and CDR2 YSYEKL. The CDR3 DNA reads TGCGCCAGCAGCCAAGATTGGCTAGCGGGACGATACAATGAGCAGTTCTTC. Translation: CASSQDWLAGRYNEQFF.

J is TRBJ2-1 and V is TRBV4-1; 9 bases are shared with TRBD2. With 1 base clipped from V and 2 bases from J, the junction kept 6 bases outside the gene matches. The CDR3 covers 17 residues. Germline values: CDR1 MGHRA, CDR2 YSYEKL. CDR3 protein: CASSQGLAGRAYNEQFF. CDR3 nucleotides: TGCGCCAGCAGCCAAGGGCTAGCGGGGCGGGCCTACAATGAGCAGTTCTTC.

This clone has a handful of counts. The V and J genes are TRBV4-1 and TRBJ2-2; 7 positions agree with TRBD1. CDR1 and CDR2 from the germline V gene are MGHRA and YSYEKL. The junction had 4 bases not matched to a gene; V was cut back by 1 base and J by 5 bases. This CDR3 comprises 15 residues. CDR3 in amino acids: CASSQGQGETGELFF. The CDR3 DNA sequence: TGCGCCAGCAGCCAAGGACAGGGTGAAACCGGGGAGCTGTTTTTT.

V and J are TRBV19 and TRBJ1-1; the D gene is possibly TRBD1 (6 bases). Trimming took off 2 bases at V and 1 base at J, with 8 bases between the two ends. The germline gives CDR1 LNHDA, CDR2 SQIVND (reference sequence). The CDR3 is 14 amino acids. The CDR3 loop reads CASSILGANTEAFF. CDR3 DNA: TGTGCCAGTAGTATATTGGGGGCGAACACTGAAGCTTTCTTT.

The rearrangement joins TRBV21-1 to TRBJ1-3. TRBV21-1 is a known pseudogene. CDR3 length: 16 residues. Written as DNA, the CDR3 is TGTGCCAGCAGCAAAGATGAGTGCGGGGTTGGAAACACCATATATTTT. As protein: CASSKDECGVGNTIYF.

This clone was observed a handful of times. The genes are TRBV4-2 and TRBJ1-4; D remains unclear. The germline V gene encodes CDR1 LGHNA and CDR2 YNFKEQ. The CDR3 spans 15 residues. Trimming shortened V by 4 bases and J by 8 bases, and 17 bases separated the two germline ends. The CDR3 DNA follows: TGTGCCAGCAGCCGCCCGGCCGCGGCGTACGAAAAACTGTTTTTT. Its translation is CASSRPAAAYEKLFF.

This clone has a handful of counts. V gene TRBV11-2 combines with J gene TRBJ1-3; TRBD1 is a possible D gene (5 bases). The CDR3 extends over 14 amino acids. Germline CDR1 reads SGHAT; CDR2 reads FQNNGV. V gave up 0 bases and J gave up 7 bases, with 10 bases separating them. The DNA of the CDR3 is TGTGCCAGCAGCTTAGAGTCTGGGGGGAACACCATATATTTT. It codes for CASSLESGGNTIYF.

This clone was detected only a few times. This chain joins TRBV6-5 and TRBJ1-1; TRBD1 matches 8 bases. The germline CDR1 and CDR2 sequences are MNHEY and SVGAGI. The CDR3 has 14 amino acids. V shed 6 bases, J shed 3 bases, and the junction held 6 bases outside the gene matches. For the CDR3, the DNA is TGTGCCAGCAGCAAACAGGGGGGATACACTGAAGCTTTCTTT. As protein: CASSKQGGYTEAFF.

Remarks on this clone: The sample holds other DNA sequences that translate to the same CDR3. The chain links TRBV7-2 to TRBJ2-1, with 9 bases identical to TRBD2. Trimming removed 3 bases from V and 4 bases from J; junction bases left unmatched: 4. The CDR3 is made up of 15 amino acids. Germline-derived CDR1 and CDR2 are SGHTA and FQGNSA. CDR3 nucleotides: TGTGCCAGCAGCTTTAGCGGGAGCTCGTACAATGAGCAGTTCTTC. Protein sequence: CASSFSGSSYNEQFF.

V gene TRBV20-1 combines with J gene TRBJ1-2; D gene unclear. Deletions cut 0 bases from V and 8 bases from J, with 7 bases between. The germline V gene has CDR1 DFQATT and CDR2 SNEGSKA (reference sequence). The CDR3 is 11 amino acids. CDR3 nucleotide sequence: TGCAGTGCTAGAGATTCGAGAGGCTACACCTTC. As protein: CSARDSRGYTF.

The CDR3 is CSAWAGAFF. CDR3 coding DNA: TGCAGTGCCTGGGCGGGAGCTTTCTTT. The chain is built from TRBV20-1 and TRBJ1-1; D remains ambiguous. The germline V and J ends were trimmed by 6 bases and 10 bases, with 9 bases remaining between them. The CDR3 runs 9 residues. Germline assignment: CDR1 DFQATT and CDR2 SNEGSKA (reference sequence).

The gene calls are TRBV28 and TRBJ2-7; TRBD2 is a possible D gene (6 bases). V lost 0 bases and J 3 bases, leaving 21 bases between the germline ends. Germline-derived CDR1 and CDR2 are MDHEN and SYDVKM. There are 18 residues in the CDR3. This chain's CDR3 is CASSLWAPPSVPSYEQYF. The CDR3 region has the DNA TGTGCCAGCAGTTTATGGGCTCCTCCTAGCGTACCAAGCTACGAGCAGTACTTC.

The V call is TRBV29-1, the J call TRBJ2-7, with 7 bases fitting TRBD1. Germline V gives CDR1 SQVTM, CDR2 ANQGSEA. The CDR3 runs 18 residues. V was pared by 4 bases and J by 7 bases, with 25 bases of the junction left unmatched. CDR3 DNA: TGCAGCGTTGTCCCGCCCACCCCAGGAAGGGGGCGCCCGGGGGAGCAGTACTTC. Protein: CSVVPPTPGRGRPGEQYF.

This chain joins TRBV5-6 and TRBJ1-1, with TRBD1 matching 7 bases. The CDR3 length is 17 residues. The trim removed 2 bases at V and 3 bases at J, leaving 13 bases unmatched. Germline V gives CDR1 SGHDT, CDR2 YYEEEE. CDR3 DNA sequence: TGTGCCAGCAGCTTAGGTCGGGACAGCGAGCGATACACTGAAGCTTTCTTT. Residues: CASSLGRDSERYTEAFF.

The CDR3, as DNA: TGCGCCAGCAGCCAAGATGTCTCGTCCCATCACGCGTACAATCAGCCCCAGCATTTT. Protein: CASSQDVSSHHAYNQPQHF. This chain connects TRBV4-1 to TRBJ1-5; no clear D gene. The V end was cut by 0 bases, the J end by 3 bases, with 21 bases between. CDR3 length: 19 residues. The V gene's germline CDR1 is MGHRA and CDR2 YSYEKL.

The chain is built from TRBV18 and TRBJ2-7; the match to TRBD1 covers 9 bases. The CDR3 sequence is 16 residues long. V trimming: 3 bases; J trimming: 3 bases; junction bases outside the gene matches: 9. The germline CDR1 and CDR2 sequences are KGHSH and LQKENI. The CDR3 coding sequence is TGTGCCAGCTCACCTAAACCGGGACAGGGAAGCTACGAGCAGTACTTC. It codes for CASSPKPGQGSYEQYF.

This sequence joins TRBV20-1 and TRBJ2-1, with D unresolved. The length of the CDR3 is 10 residues. Per the germline V gene, CDR1 is DFQATT and CDR2 is SNEGSKA (reference sequence). In nucleotides, the CDR3 is TGCAGCGCTCTGTCCAATGAGCAGTTCTTC. It translates to CSALSNEQFF.

The chain joins TRBV6-1 to TRBJ1-3; D gene uncertain. This CDR3 region has 15 residues. Germline V gene data show CDR1 as MNHNS and CDR2 as SASEGT. Trimming took 4 bases from V and 0 from J, leaving 10 bases between them. CDR3 coding DNA: TGTGCCAGCAGTGCCCTATACGTCTCTGGAAACACCATATATTTT. Protein: CASSALYVSGNTIYF.

The chain recombines TRBV27 with TRBJ2-3, with 12 bases identical to TRBD2. The germline gives CDR1 MNHEY, CDR2 SMNVEV (reference sequence). J gave up 0 bases and V 6 bases, and 7 bases lay outside the gene matches. There are 17 residues in the CDR3. Here the CDR3 reads CASRDTSGRLSTDTQYF. As DNA, the CDR3 is TGTGCCAGCAGGGATACTAGCGGGAGGCTGAGCACAGATACGCAGTATTTT.

This clone was picked up a small number of times. The chain uses TRBV4-2 and TRBJ1-2; D perhaps matches TRBD1 (5 bases). This CDR3 region has 17 residues. Germline assignment: CDR1 LGHNA and CDR2 YNFKEQ. Trimming shortened V by 0 bases and J by 6 bases, and 20 bases separated the two germline ends. The CDR3 sequence is CASSQDPIWGVEDGYTF. For the CDR3, the DNA is TGTGCCAGCAGCCAAGATCCCATCTGGGGGGTAGAAGATGGCTACACCTTC.

This chain links TRBV21-1 with TRBJ1-1; the DNA was not used to check the table's D call, TRBD1. TRBV21-1 is deemed a pseudogene. The CDR3 covers 12 residues. The CDR3 DNA follows: TGTGCCAGAGCCCACAGGGACGGTGAAGCTTTCTTT. This sequence encodes CARAHRDGEAFF.

V and J are TRBV5-1 and TRBJ1-2, with D tentatively TRBD1 (5 bases). Germline assignment: CDR1 SGHRS and CDR2 YFSETQ. The CDR3 runs to 11 residues. V lost 3 bases and J lost 8, with 8 bases in between. The CDR3 region has the DNA TGCGCCAGCAGCTCCTGGGGCGGCTACACCTTC. Protein: CASSSWGGYTF.

The chain has TRBV29-1 and TRBJ2-1; perhaps TRBD2 as D (6 bases). The V gene lost 5 bases and the J gene lost 10 bases, with 21 bases spanning the gap. The CDR3 runs 14 residues. CDR1 SQVTM and CDR2 ANQGSEA come from the germline V gene. The CDR3 coding sequence is TGCAGCGTTCCCGTTGGGGGGAGGTGGCCAGAGCAGTTCTTC. This sequence encodes CSVPVGGRWPEQFF.